The 22 T cell receptor beta chains in this list originate from one sample, sequenced in a study of blood T cell repertoires in COVID-19 (dated by TCRdb to between 2020 and 2021). Library creation used the immunoSEQ multiplex PCR assay. The source is immuneACCESS, and TCRdb retained only in-frame sequences with V and J called. Part of the clones is not carried over; for the studies checked, unresolved V genes explain less than half of this, and the remainder is unexplained. The sample table lists about 59,000 clones, approximately 79% of them with a count of one. Of the sample, approximately 6% falls within the top ten clones. The sequenced material came from peripheral blood. Every receptor here comes from a woman between 70 and 85 years old with acute or convalescent COVID-19.

The chain couples TRBV6-5 to TRBJ2-6; no reliable D call. The CDR3 loop spans 15 amino acids. The V end lost 6 bases, the J end lost 0 bases, and 9 bases lay between the germline ends. Germline V CDR1 and CDR2: MNHEY, SVGAGI. CDR3 sequence: CASRRISSGANVLTF. DNA of the CDR3: TGTGCCAGCAGGCGTATTAGCTCTGGGGCCAACGTCCTGACTTTC.

As to this clone: One end of the junction fails to match germline, which may point to a read error. The chain links TRBV5-1 to TRBJ2-6, with a tentative D call TRBD2 (7 bases). This CDR3 has 18 residues. The germline V gene has CDR1 SGHRS and CDR2 YFSETQ. CDR3 sequence reads: CARSWGGTQGSGANVLTF. The CDR3 bases are TGCGCCCGCAGCTGGGGGGGGACACAGGGTTCAGGGGCCAACGTCCTGACTTTC.

This clone was detected only a few times. The CDR3 DNA sequence: TGTGCCAGCAGCACAGGGGTTGAAGCTTTCTTT. Its translation: CASSTGVEAFF. J is TRBJ1-1 and V is TRBV11-2, with 7 bases matching TRBD1. This CDR3 region has 11 residues. CDR1 and CDR2 (germline): SGHAT, FQNNGV. The J segment lost 7 bases and the V segment lost 5 bases, leaving 1 base of the junction unmatched.

The chain is built from TRBV7-2 and TRBJ2-7, with TRBD1 matching 9 bases. Trimming took 4 bases from V and 3 from J; bases not matched to a gene: 4. Germline V gene data show CDR1 as SGHTA and CDR2 as FQGNSA. This CDR3 has 14 amino acids. CDR3 sequence (DNA): TGTGCCAGCAGCTCCCAGACAGGGGGCTACGAGCAGTACTTC. Protein sequence: CASSSQTGGYEQYF.

The genes are TRBV7-8 and TRBJ2-2, with a weak D call TRBD1 (6 bases). The germline V gene has CDR1 SGHVS and CDR2 FQNEAQ. V was trimmed by 1 base and J by 7 bases, leaving 13 bases between them. CDR3 size: 15 residues. CDR3 protein: CASSLGWTVGGELFF. CDR3 nucleotide sequence: TGTGCCAGCAGCTTAGGATGGACAGTTGGCGGGGAGCTGTTTTTT.

This chain joins TRBV11-3 and TRBJ1-2; D is perhaps TRBD1 (6 bases). The CDR3 extends over 14 amino acids. Deletions cut 4 bases from V and 3 bases from J, with 12 bases between. Germline CDR1 is SGHNT and CDR2 is YENEEA. The DNA for the CDR3 is TGTGCCAGCAGCTCCGGGACAACAGACTATGGCTACACCTTC. The encoded protein is CASSSGTTDYGYTF.

Many counts were recorded for this clone. This chain links TRBV7-6 with TRBJ2-7; the match to TRBD1 covers 8 bases. This CDR3 has 15 amino acids. V lost 1 base to trimming and J lost 0 bases; unmatched junction nucleotides: 2. Germline CDR1 and CDR2: SGHVS and FNYEAQ. CDR3 sequence: CASSLGQGTSYEQYF. CDR3 sequence (DNA): TGTGCCAGCAGCTTAGGACAGGGGACCTCCTACGAGCAGTACTTC.

The chain carries TRBV9 and TRBJ2-7; 8 bases are shared with TRBD2. The CDR3 contains 14 residues. V dropped 3 bases and J dropped 5; count of bases not matched to a gene: 7. Per the germline V gene, CDR1 is SGDLS and CDR2 is YYNGEE. Here the CDR3 DNA reads TGTGCCAGCAGCGGGGAAACTAGCGGTCACGAGCAGTACTTC. Its translation is CASSGETSGHEQYF.

The V call is TRBV19, the J call TRBJ1-5; D not resolved. Germline CDR1 LNHDA, CDR2 SQIVND (reference sequence). This CDR3 is 13 amino acids long. The V and J ends lost 7 bases and 1 base respectively, with 8 bases between them. The CDR3 protein is CASTGVSNQPQHF. Here the CDR3 DNA reads TGTGCCAGTACCGGGGTGAGCAATCAGCCCCAGCATTTT.

This chain links TRBV2 with TRBJ1-4; tentatively, D is TRBD1 (5 bases). V dropped 7 bases and J dropped 5 bases, with 17 bases sitting between them. CDR3 length: 15 amino acids. Germline CDR1 SNHLY, CDR2 FYNNEI. The CDR3 DNA sequence: TGTGCCAGCATTTATTTGGTGGGGCCGAATGAAAAACTGTTTTTT. Translating it yields CASIYLVGPNEKLFF. Drawing the rest from reference TRBV2 and TRBJ1-4, the complete variable domain is EPEVTQTPSHQVTQMGQEVILRCVPISNHLYFYWYRQILGQKVEFLVSFYNNEISEKSEIFDDQFSVERPDGSNFTLKIRSTKLEDSAMYFCASIYLVGPNEKLFFGSGTQLSVL.

The chain links TRBV7-2 to TRBJ2-2, with 7 bases identical to TRBD2. Per germline, CDR1 SGHTA and CDR2 FQGNSA. The J segment lost 5 bases and the V segment lost 8 bases, leaving 8 bases of the junction unmatched. The CDR3 runs 14 residues. The CDR3 sequence: CASAAGWRTGELFF. CDR3 nucleotide sequence: TGTGCCAGCGCAGCGGGGTGGCGTACCGGGGAGCTGTTTTTT.

The chain joins TRBV2 to TRBJ2-7, with D perhaps TRBD2 (7 bases). V was clipped by 6 bases and J by 7 bases, with 13 bases between them. CDR3 length equals 12 residues. Germline V gene data show CDR1 as SNHLY and CDR2 as FYNNEI. The CDR3, as DNA: TGTGCCAGCAGCCGGGGGGCGGGTGAGCAGTACTTC. This sequence encodes CASSRGAGEQYF.

This clone was found a few times. The chain carries TRBV28 and TRBJ1-5; D might be TRBD1 (5 bases). The CDR3 runs 15 residues. Trimming removed 6 bases at V and 3 bases at J, with 15 bases between. The germline CDR1 and CDR2 sequences are MDHEN and SYDVKM. The CDR3 loop is CASSVGGSYNQPQHF. In DNA, the CDR3 is TGTGCCAGCAGCGTCGGGGGGTCCTACAATCAGCCCCAGCATTTT.

The chain has TRBV10-1 and TRBJ2-1; 8 positions agree with TRBD1. This CDR3 region has 16 residues. V was clipped by 0 bases and J by 4 bases; unmatched bases: 5. The germline CDR1 and CDR2 sequences are WNHNN and SYGVQD (reference sequence). In DNA, the CDR3 is TGCGCCAGCAGTGAGTCCCGGGACAGGCCGTACAATGAGCAGTTCTTC. It yields the protein CASSESRDRPYNEQFF.

The chain combines TRBV18 with TRBJ2-2, with TRBD2 matching over 13 bases. Germline V gene lookup returns CDR1 KGHSH and CDR2 LQKENI. Unmatched junction bases numbered 4, after V lost 6 bases and J lost 3 bases. The CDR3 is 16 residues long. Written as DNA, the CDR3 is TGTGCCAGCTCGCGACTAGCGGGGGGCGACACCGGGGAGCTGTTTTTT. It encodes CASSRLAGGDTGELFF.

This clone showed up just a few times. The chain recombines TRBV30 with TRBJ2-3; 9 positions agree with TRBD1. This CDR3 spans 15 amino acids. J gave up 6 bases and V 2 bases, and 9 bases lay outside the gene matches. Germline CDR1 GTSNPN, CDR2 SVGIG (reference sequence). The CDR3 spells CAWSFGTGSVDTQYF. The CDR3, as DNA: TGTGCCTGGAGTTTTGGGACAGGGAGCGTGGATACGCAGTATTTT. Combining the CDR3 with reference TRBV30 and TRBJ2-3 gives the whole variable domain SQTIHQWPATLVQPVGSPLSLECTVEGTSNPNLYWYRQAAGRGLQLLFYSVGIGQISSEVPQNLSASRPQDRQFILSSKKLLLSDSGFYLCAWSFGTGSVDTQYFGPGTRLTVL.

As DNA, the CDR3 is TGCGCCAGCAGCTTGCGGCTAGCGGGGGGAGAAACCGGGGAGCTGTTTTTT. Residues: CASSLRLAGGETGELFF. The chain is built from TRBV5-1 and TRBJ2-2, with 11 bases aligning to TRBD2. After removal of 1 base from V and 5 bases from J, the junction contained 7 bases not matched to a gene. This CDR3 is built from 17 residues. Germline-derived CDR1 and CDR2 are SGHRS and YFSETQ.

Here the CDR3 reads CASSFTGQNTEAFF. DNA of the CDR3: TGTGCCAGCAGTTTCACAGGGCAGAACACTGAAGCTTTCTTT. The chain has TRBV27 and TRBJ1-1, with TRBD1 as a possible D gene (6 bases). V was cut by 3 bases and J by 1 base, with 9 bases left in between. Germline lookup yields CDR1 MNHEY and CDR2 SMNVEV (reference sequence). The length of the CDR3 is 14 residues.

This clone was counted a few times. The J gene is TRBJ2-3, the V gene TRBV27, with unresolved D. V was clipped by 3 bases and J by 1 base, with 5 bases between them. CDR1 MNHEY and CDR2 SMNVEV come from the germline V gene (reference sequence). The length of the CDR3 is 13 residues. CDR3 nucleotide sequence: TGTGCCAGCAGTTTCGAGGGCACAGATACGCAGTATTTT. It yields the protein CASSFEGTDTQYF.

This chain links TRBV2 with TRBJ2-7, with D unresolved. Germline V CDR1 and CDR2: SNHLY, FYNNEI. The CDR3 covers 14 residues. Trimming took 8 bases from V and 6 from J, leaving 20 bases between them. The CDR3 protein is CASSDASRIGEQYF. CDR3 DNA sequence: TGTGCCAGCTCAGATGCTAGTAGGATCGGCGAGCAGTACTTC. Supplemented by reference TRBV2 and TRBJ2-7, the full variable domain reads EPEVTQTPSHQVTQMGQEVILRCVPISNHLYFYWYRQILGQKVEFLVSFYNNEISEKSEIFDDQFSVERPDGSNFTLKIRSTKLEDSAMYFCASSDASRIGEQYFGPGTRLTVT.

CDR3 in amino acids: CASSQEGTARFYGYTF. CDR3 nucleotides: TGTGCCAGCAGCCAAGAAGGGACAGCACGATTCTATGGCTACACCTTC. This chain uses TRBV4-2 with TRBJ1-2, with TRBD1 matching over 7 bases. The germline CDR1 and CDR2 sequences are LGHNA and YNFKEQ. The CDR3 contains 16 residues. V shed 0 bases and J 4 bases; nucleotides not matched to a gene: 8.

The CDR3 DNA reads TGTGCCAGCAGTTCCGGGACAGTCAACTATGGCTACACCTTC. It is translated as CASSSGTVNYGYTF. V is TRBV2 and J is TRBJ1-2; TRBD1 matches 7 bases. Germline trimming cut 5 bases from V and 2 bases from J; bases unmatched to any gene: 5. Germline assignment: CDR1 SNHLY and CDR2 FYNNEI. The CDR3 runs to 14 residues.